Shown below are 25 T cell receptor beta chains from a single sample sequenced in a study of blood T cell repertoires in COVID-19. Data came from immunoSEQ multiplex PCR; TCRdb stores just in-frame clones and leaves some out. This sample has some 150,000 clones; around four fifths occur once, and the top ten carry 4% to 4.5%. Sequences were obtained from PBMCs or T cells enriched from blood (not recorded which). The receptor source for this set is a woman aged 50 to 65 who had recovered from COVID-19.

CDR3 nucleotide sequence: TGCGCCAGCAGCCAGGGGCCGGGGGACTTCAATGAAAAACTGTTTTTT. It translates to CASSQGPGDFNEKLFF. The J gene is TRBJ1-4, the V gene TRBV4-1; D perhaps matches TRBD1 (5 bases). The V gene's germline CDR1 is MGHRA and CDR2 YSYEKL. This CDR3 contains 16 residues. The V end lost 3 bases, the J end lost 5 bases, and 16 bases lay between the germline ends.

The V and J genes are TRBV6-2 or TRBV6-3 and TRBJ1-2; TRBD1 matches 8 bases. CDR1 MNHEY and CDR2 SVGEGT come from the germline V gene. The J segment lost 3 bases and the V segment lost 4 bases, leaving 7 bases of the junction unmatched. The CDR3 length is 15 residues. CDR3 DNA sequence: TGTGCCAGCAGTTCTGCACCGACAGGGGACTATGGCTACACCTTC. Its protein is CASSSAPTGDYGYTF.

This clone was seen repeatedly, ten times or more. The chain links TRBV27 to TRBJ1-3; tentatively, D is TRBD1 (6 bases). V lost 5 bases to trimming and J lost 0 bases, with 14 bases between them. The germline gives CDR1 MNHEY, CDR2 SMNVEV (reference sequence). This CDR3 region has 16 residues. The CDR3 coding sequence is TGTGCCAGCAGTCTAACAGGGTTTATCTCTGGAAACACCATATATTTT. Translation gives CASSLTGFISGNTIYF.

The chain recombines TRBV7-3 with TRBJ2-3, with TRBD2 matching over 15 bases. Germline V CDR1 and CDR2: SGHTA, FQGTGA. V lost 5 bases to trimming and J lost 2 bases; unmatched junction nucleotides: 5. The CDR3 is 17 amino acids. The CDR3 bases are TGTGCCAGCAGCGTCGGGACTAGCGGGGGGAACACAGATACGCAGTATTTT. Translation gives CASSVGTSGGNTDTQYF.

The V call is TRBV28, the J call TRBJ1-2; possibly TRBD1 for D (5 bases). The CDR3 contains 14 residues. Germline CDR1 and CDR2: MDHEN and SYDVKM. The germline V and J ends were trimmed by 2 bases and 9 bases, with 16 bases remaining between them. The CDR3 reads CASSLLQVGASYTF. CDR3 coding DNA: TGTGCCAGCAGTTTACTACAGGTCGGAGCTAGCTACACCTTC.

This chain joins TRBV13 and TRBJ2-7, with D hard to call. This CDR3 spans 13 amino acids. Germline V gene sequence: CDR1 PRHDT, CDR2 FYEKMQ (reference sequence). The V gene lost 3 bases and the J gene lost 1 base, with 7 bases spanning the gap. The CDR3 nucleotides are TGTGCCAGCAGCTTCTACGGGTCCTACGAGCAGTACGTC. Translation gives CASSFYGSYEQYV.

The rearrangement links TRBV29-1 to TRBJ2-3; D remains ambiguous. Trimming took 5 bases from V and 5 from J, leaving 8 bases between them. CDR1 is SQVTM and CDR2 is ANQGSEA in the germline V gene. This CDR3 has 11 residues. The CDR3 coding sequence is TGCAGCGTTTGCCCCGGAGATACGCAGTATTTT. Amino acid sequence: CSVCPGDTQYF.

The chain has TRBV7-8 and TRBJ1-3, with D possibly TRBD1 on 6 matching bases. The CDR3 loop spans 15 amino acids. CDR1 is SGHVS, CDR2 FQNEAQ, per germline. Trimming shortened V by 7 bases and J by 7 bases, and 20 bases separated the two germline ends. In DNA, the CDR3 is TGTGCCAGCACCCTGGGGGACATAGAAACTAACACCATATATTTT. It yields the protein CASTLGDIETNTIYF. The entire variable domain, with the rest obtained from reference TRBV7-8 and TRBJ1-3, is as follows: GAGVSQSPRYKVAKRGQDVALRCDPISGHVSLFWYQQALGQGPEFLTYFQNEAQLDKSGLPSDRFFAERPEGSVSTLKIQRTQQEDSAVYLCASTLGDIETNTIYFGEGSWLTVV.

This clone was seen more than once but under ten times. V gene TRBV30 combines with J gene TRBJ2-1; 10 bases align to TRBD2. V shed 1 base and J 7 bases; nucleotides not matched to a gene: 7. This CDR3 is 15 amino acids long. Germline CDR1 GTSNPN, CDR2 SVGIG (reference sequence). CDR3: CAWSAGTSVSNEQFF. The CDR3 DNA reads TGTGCCTGGAGTGCCGGGACTAGCGTCTCAAATGAGCAGTTCTTC. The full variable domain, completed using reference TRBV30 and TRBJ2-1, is SQTIHQWPATLVQPVGSPLSLECTVEGTSNPNLYWYRQAAGRGLQLLFYSVGIGQISSEVPQNLSASRPQDRQFILSSKKLLLSDSGFYLCAWSAGTSVSNEQFFGPGTRLTVL.

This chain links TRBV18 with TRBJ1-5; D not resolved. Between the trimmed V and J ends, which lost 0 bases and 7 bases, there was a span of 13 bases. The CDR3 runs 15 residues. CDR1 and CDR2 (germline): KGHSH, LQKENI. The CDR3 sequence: CASSPPGGIAQPQHF. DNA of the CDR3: TGTGCCAGCTCACCACCAGGCGGCATCGCGCAGCCCCAGCATTTT.

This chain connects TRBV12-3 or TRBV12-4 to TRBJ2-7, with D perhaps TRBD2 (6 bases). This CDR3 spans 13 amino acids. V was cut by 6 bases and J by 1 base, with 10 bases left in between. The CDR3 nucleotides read TGTGCCAGCAGCTCGGGACTGTCCTACGAGCAGTACGTC. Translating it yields CASSSGLSYEQYV.

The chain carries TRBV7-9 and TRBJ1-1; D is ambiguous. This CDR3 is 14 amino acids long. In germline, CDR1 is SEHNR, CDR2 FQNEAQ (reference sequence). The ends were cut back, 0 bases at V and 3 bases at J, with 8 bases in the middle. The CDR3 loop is CASSLAGWDTEAFF. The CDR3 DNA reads TGTGCCAGCAGCTTAGCCGGGTGGGACACTGAAGCTTTCTTT.

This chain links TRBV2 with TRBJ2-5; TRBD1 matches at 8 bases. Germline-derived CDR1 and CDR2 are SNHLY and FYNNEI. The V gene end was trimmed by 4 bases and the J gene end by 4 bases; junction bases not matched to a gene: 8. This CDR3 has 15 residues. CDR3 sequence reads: CASSAPGQAGETQYF. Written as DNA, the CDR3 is TGTGCCAGCAGTGCCCCGGGACAGGCGGGAGAGACCCAGTACTTC.

The CDR3 DNA sequence: TGTGCCAGCAGCCGAATAGTAGCGGGGGGCGGTGAGACCCAGTACTTC. As protein: CASSRIVAGGGETQYF. This rearrangement joins TRBV28 to TRBJ2-5; 10 bases fit TRBD2. CDR1 is MDHEN, CDR2 SYDVKM, per germline. Losses at the gene ends were 6 bases for V and 5 bases for J; bases not matched to a gene: 12. This CDR3 spans 16 amino acids.

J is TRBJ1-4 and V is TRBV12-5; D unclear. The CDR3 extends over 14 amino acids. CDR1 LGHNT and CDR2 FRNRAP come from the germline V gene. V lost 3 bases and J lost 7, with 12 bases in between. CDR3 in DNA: TGTGCTAGTGGTTTTGGTGACCGGGGTGAAAAACTGTTTTTT. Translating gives CASGFGDRGEKLFF. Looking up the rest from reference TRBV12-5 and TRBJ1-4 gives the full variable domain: DARVTQTPRHKVTEMGQEVTMRCQPILGHNTVFWYRQTMMQGLELLAYFRNRAPLDDSGMPKDRFSAEMPDATLATLKIQPSEPRDSAVYFCASGFGDRGEKLFFGSGTQLSVL.

CDR3 in amino acids: CALGGTGLSPLHF. The CDR3 nucleotides are TGTGCCCTGGGGGGGACAGGGCTTTCACCCCTCCACTTT. V gene TRBV30 combines with J gene TRBJ1-6; 9 nucleotides agree with TRBD1. This CDR3 comprises 13 residues. Per the germline V gene, CDR1 is GTSNPN and CDR2 is SVGIG (reference sequence). V gave up 8 bases and J gave up 9 bases; unmatched junction bases: 8.

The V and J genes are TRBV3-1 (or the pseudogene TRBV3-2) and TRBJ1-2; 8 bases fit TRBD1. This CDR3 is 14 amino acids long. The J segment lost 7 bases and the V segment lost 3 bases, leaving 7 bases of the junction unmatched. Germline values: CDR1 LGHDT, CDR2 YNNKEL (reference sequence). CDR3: CASSHPQGVGGYTF. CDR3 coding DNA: TGTGCCAGCAGCCACCCACAGGGGGTGGGTGGCTACACCTTC.

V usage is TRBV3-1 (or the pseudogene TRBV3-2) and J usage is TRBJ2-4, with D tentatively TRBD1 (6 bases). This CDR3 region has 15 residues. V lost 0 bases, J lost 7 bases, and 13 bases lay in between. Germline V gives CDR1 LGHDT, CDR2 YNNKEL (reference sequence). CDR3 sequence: CASSQDGGRWNIQYF. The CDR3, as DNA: TGTGCCAGCAGCCAAGATGGGGGCCGGTGGAACATTCAGTACTTC.

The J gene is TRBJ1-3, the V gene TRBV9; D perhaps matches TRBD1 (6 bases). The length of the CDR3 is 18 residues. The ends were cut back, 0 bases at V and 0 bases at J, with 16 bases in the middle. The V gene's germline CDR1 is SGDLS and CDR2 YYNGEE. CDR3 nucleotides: TGTGCCAGCAGCGTAGAAGCGGGGGGCCCAAGCTCTGGAAACACCATATATTTT. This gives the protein CASSVEAGGPSSGNTIYF.

The CDR3 spells CASSQNRGKDTEAFF. The CDR3 bases are TGCGCCAGCAGCCAAAACAGGGGAAAGGACACTGAAGCTTTCTTT. The J gene is TRBJ1-1, the V gene TRBV4-1; 7 nucleotides match TRBD1. V gave up 2 bases and J gave up 3 bases; unmatched junction bases: 6. Germline assignment: CDR1 MGHRA and CDR2 YSYEKL. The CDR3 covers 15 residues.

The CDR3 coding sequence is TGTGCCAGCAGCGATCGGGGCTCCTACAATGAGCAGTTCTTC. This sequence encodes CASSDRGSYNEQFF. This sequence joins TRBV6-2 or TRBV6-3 and TRBJ2-1; perhaps TRBD2 as D (5 bases). Trimming shortened V by 6 bases and J by 0 bases, and 9 bases separated the two germline ends. This CDR3 region has 14 residues. Germline V CDR1 and CDR2: MNHEY, SVGEGT.

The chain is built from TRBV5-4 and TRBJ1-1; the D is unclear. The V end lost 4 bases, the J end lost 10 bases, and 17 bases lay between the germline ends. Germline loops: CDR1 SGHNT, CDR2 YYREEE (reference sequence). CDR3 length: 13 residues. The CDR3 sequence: CASSPQSVRRAFF. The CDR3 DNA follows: TGTGCCAGCAGCCCCCAGTCGGTGAGGAGAGCTTTCTTT. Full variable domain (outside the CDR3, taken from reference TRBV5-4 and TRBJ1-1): ETGVTQSPTHLIKTRGQQVTLRCSSQSGHNTVSWYQQALGQGPQFIFQYYREEENGRGNFPPRFSGLQFPNYSSELNVNALELDDSALYLCASSPQSVRRAFFGQGTRLTVV.

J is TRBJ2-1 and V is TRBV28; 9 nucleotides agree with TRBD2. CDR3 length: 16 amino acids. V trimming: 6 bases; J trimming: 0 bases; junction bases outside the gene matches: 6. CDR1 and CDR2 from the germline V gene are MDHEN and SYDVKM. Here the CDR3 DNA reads TGTGCCAGCAGCTTCCTAGCGGGGAGCTCCTACAATGAGCAGTTCTTC. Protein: CASSFLAGSSYNEQFF.

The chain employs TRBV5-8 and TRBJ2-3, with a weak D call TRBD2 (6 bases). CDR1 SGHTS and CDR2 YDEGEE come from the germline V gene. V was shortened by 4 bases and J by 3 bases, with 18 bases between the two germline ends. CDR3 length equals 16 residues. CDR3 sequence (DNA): TGTGCCAGCAGCCCTATTGGAGGGTTCGGAACAGATACGCAGTATTTT. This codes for CASSPIGGFGTDTQYF.

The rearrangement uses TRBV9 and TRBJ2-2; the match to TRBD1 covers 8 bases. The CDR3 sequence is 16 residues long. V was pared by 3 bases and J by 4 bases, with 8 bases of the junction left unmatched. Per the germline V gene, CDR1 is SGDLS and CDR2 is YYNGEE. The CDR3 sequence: CASSAPGQEVTGELFF. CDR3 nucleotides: TGTGCCAGCAGCGCGCCGGGACAGGAAGTCACCGGGGAGCTGTTTTTT.